The clone carrying this TCR beta chain came up once. V lost 1 base and J lost 1, with 12 bases in between. The CDR3 contains 15 residues. Looked up from germline, CDR1 is SGHRS and CDR2 is YFSETQ. This specimen comes from a study of control samples from healthy donors and cancer patients. Libraries were prepared by immunoSEQ multiplex PCR; TCRdb keeps only in-frame clonotypes and omits some of them. The sample lists about 92,000 clones, roughly four fifths occurring once. The sample taken for sequencing was blood. The genes are TRBV5-1 and TRBJ2-7, with D unclear. The TCR was taken from a woman aged 55-69 years in good health. This chain's CDR3 is CASSLTPSTSYEQYF. The CDR3 nucleotides read TGCGCCAGCAGCTTGACCCCATCGACGTCCTACGAGCAGTACTTC.